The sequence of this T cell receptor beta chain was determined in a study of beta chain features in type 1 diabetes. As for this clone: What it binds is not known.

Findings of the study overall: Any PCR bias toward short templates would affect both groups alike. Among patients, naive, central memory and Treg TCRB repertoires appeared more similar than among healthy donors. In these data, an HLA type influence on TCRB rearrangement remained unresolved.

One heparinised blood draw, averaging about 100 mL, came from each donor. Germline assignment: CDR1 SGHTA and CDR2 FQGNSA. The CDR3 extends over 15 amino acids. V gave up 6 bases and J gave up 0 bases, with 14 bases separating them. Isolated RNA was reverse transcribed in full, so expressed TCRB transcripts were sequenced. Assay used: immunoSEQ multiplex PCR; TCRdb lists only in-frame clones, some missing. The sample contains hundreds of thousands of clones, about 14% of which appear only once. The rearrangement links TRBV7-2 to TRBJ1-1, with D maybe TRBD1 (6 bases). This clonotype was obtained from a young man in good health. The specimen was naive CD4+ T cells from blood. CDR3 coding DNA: TGTGCCAGCAGACGACAGGATCTCATGAACACTGAAGCTTTCTTT. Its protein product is CASRRQDLMNTEAFF.